This TCR beta chain appears in the sequencing data of a study of blood T cell repertoires in COVID-19. Study overall: Whether acute or convalescent, the COVID-19 samples came from the United States, Italy and Spain.

The data were produced by immunoSEQ multiplex PCR, yet TCRdb's version contains in-frame clones alone and is incomplete. The repertoire consists of about 130,000 clones, with 65% to 90% occurring once and the leading ten covering approximately 6.6%. Trimming removed 5 bases from V and 2 bases from J, with 13 bases in between. From germline, CDR1 is SGHVS and CDR2 FNYEAQ. This CDR3 spans 15 amino acids. The origin of this receptor is a man older than 75 with active or convalescent COVID-19. Source material: peripheral blood. V is TRBV7-6 and J is TRBJ1-5, with D unresolved. The CDR3 DNA is TGTGCCAGCAGCCCTGGTCAGTTGGGCAATCAGCCCCAGCATTTT. Translated, it gives CASSPGQLGNQPQHF.